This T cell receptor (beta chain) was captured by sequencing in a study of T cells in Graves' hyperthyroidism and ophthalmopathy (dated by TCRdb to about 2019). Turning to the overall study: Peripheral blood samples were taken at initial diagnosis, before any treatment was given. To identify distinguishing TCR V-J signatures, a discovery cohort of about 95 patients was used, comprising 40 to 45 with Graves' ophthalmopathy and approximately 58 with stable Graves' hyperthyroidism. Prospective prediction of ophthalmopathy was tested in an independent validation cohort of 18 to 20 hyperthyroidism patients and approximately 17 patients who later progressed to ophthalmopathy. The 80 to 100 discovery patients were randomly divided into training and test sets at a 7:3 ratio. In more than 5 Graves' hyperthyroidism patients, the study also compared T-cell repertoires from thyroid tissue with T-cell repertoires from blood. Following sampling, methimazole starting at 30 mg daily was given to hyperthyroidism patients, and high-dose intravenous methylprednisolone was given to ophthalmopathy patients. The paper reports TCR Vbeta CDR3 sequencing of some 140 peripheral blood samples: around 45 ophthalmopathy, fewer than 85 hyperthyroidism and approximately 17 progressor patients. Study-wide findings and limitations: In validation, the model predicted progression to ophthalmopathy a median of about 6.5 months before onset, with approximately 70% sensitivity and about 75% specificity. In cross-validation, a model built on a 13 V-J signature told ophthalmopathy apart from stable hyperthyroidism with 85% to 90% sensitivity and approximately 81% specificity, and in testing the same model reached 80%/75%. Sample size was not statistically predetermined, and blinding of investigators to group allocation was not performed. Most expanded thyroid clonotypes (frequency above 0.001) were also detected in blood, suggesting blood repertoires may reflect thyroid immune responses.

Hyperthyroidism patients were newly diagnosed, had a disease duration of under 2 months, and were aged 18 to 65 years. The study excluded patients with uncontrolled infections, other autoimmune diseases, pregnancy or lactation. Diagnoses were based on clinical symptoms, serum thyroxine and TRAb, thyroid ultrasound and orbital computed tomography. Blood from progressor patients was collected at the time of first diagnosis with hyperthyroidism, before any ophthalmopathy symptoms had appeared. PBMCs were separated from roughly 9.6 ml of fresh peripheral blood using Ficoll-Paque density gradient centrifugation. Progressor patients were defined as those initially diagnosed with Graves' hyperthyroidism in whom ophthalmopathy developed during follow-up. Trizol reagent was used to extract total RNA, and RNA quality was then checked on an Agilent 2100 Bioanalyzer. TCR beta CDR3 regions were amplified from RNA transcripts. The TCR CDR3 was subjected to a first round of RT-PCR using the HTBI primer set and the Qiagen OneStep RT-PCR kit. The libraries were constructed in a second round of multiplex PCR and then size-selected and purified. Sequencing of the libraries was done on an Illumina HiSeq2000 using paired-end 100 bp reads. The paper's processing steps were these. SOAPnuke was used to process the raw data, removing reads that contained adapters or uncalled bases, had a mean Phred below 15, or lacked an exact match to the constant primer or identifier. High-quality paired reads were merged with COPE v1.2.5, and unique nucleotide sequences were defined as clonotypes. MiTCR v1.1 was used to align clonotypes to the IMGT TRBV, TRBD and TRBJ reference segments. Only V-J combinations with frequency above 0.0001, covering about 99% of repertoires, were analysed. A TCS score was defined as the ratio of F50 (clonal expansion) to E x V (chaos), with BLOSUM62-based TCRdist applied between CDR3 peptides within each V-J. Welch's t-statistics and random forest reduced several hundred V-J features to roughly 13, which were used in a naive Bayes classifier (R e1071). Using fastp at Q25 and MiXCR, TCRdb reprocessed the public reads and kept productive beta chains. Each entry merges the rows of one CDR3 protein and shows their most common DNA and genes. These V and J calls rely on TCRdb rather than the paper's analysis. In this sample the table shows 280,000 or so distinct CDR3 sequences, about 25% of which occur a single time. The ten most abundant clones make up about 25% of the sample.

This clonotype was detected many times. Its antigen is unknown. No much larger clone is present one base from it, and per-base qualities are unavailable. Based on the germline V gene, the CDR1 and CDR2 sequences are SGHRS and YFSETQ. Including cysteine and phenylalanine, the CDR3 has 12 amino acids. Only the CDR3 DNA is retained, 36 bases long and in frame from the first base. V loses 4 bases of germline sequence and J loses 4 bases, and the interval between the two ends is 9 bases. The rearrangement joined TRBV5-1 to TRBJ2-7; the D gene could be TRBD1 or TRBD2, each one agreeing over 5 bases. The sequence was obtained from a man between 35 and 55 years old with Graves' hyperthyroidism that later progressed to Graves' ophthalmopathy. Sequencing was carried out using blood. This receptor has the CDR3 CASSRDLYEQYF. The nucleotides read TGCGCCAGCAGCCGGGACCTATACGAGCAGTACTTC.